The 32 T cell receptor beta chains below come from one sample, sequenced in a study of molecular identifiers for immune sequencing clone quantification. TCRdb reprocessed the PCR reads via MiXCR and lists one record per CDR3 protein. The sample consists of about 68,000 distinct CDR3 sequences, about a sixth of them appearing once. The sample comprised naive CD8+ T cells from blood, with Jurkat cell RNA spiked in. This sample's subset: FACS-sorted CD8+CD4-CCR7+CD45RA+ naive T cells. These receptors came from a human donor in good health. Some libraries in this study had Jurkat cell RNA spiked in.

For this clonotype: With a much larger clone just one base away, this may be a read error. The chain is built from TRBV4-3 and TRBJ2-2; D gene unclear. The V end lost 0 bases, the J end lost 5 bases, and 13 bases lay between the germline ends. This CDR3 is 16 amino acids long. In germline, CDR1 is LGHNA, CDR2 YSLEER. As DNA, the CDR3 is TGCGCCAGCAGCCAAGAGTCGGCGGCGCAGACCGGGGAGCTGTTTTTT. Protein sequence: CASSQESAAQTGELFF.

This clonotype was seen many times. The CDR3 region is CASSSTPIQAGYNEQFF. The CDR3 DNA is TGTGCCAGCAGTTCCACACCGATACAAGCGGGGTACAATGAGCAGTTCTTC. The V and J genes are TRBV27 and TRBJ2-1; the match to TRBD2 covers 7 bases. CDR1 MNHEY and CDR2 SMNVEV come from the germline V gene (reference sequence). The V gene end was trimmed by 4 bases and the J gene end by 4 bases; junction bases not matched to a gene: 13. The CDR3 is made up of 17 amino acids.

This clonotype was seen ten or more times. CDR3 in DNA: TGTGCCACCAGTGATCCGTTTGTACGGGGGTCAGATACGCAGTATTTT. This encodes CATSDPFVRGSDTQYF. V gene TRBV24-1 combines with J gene TRBJ2-3; weak D call: TRBD2 (6 bases). CDR1 is KGHDR and CDR2 is SFDVKD in the germline V gene. The V gene lost 3 bases and the J gene lost 4 bases, with 16 bases spanning the gap. This CDR3 comprises 16 residues.

This clonotype came up many times. The chain joins TRBV20-1 to TRBJ1-1; D remains unclear. This CDR3 is built from 12 residues. CDR1 and CDR2 from the germline V gene are DFQATT and SNEGSKA (reference sequence). Trimming left V 4 bases short and J 1 base short, with 7 bases between. The CDR3 reads CSANVGNTEAFF. DNA of the CDR3: TGCAGTGCTAACGTGGGGAACACTGAAGCTTTCTTT.

This clonotype came up many times. J is TRBJ2-1 and V is TRBV29-1; TRBD1 is a possible D gene (5 bases). Germline V gives CDR1 SQVTM, CDR2 ANQGSEA. V lost 1 base and J 7 bases, leaving 14 bases between the germline ends. This CDR3 has 14 amino acids. The CDR3 nucleotides read TGCAGCGTTGAAGTTCGGGCAGGGTTGAATGAGCAGTTCTTC. Protein sequence: CSVEVRAGLNEQFF.

This clonotype was counted at least ten times. The chain carries TRBV13 and TRBJ2-1; no definite D call. Trimming took off 1 base at V and 8 bases at J, with 9 bases between the two ends. Germline-derived CDR1 and CDR2 are PRHDT and FYEKMQ (reference sequence). The CDR3 is 13 amino acids. The chain's CDR3 is CASSLVPRDEQFF. CDR3 in DNA: TGTGCCAGCAGCTTAGTTCCGCGCGATGAGCAGTTCTTC.

This clonotype was detected ten times or more. This CDR3 is CASSLRSWRVSTDTQYF. CDR3 DNA: TGTGCCAGCAGCTTAAGGAGTTGGAGAGTCAGCACAGATACGCAGTATTTT. The chain has TRBV7-9 and TRBJ2-3; no clear D. Germline V gene sequence: CDR1 SEHNR, CDR2 FQNEAQ (reference sequence). V was cut by 2 bases and J by 0 bases, with 15 bases left in between. The length of the CDR3 is 17 residues.

This clonotype was seen repeatedly, ten times or more. The chain couples TRBV20-1 to TRBJ2-5; 11 positions agree with TRBD2. Unmatched junction bases numbered 6, after V lost 7 bases and J lost 5 bases. The CDR3 contains 13 residues. Germline V gene data show CDR1 as DFQATT and CDR2 as SNEGSKA (reference sequence). This CDR3 is CSVPSGRFETQYF. The DNA of the CDR3 is TGCAGTGTCCCTAGCGGGAGGTTTGAGACCCAGTACTTC.

Note on this clonotype: A single base separates this from a much larger clone, so it may be a read error. The V gene is TRBV9, the J gene TRBJ2-1; D not certain. Germline CDR1 is SGDLS and CDR2 is YYNGEE. This CDR3 contains 12 residues. CDR3 DNA sequence: TGTGCCAGCAGCGTAGCCGTTGGTGAGCGGTTCTTC. Translating it yields CASSVAVGERFF.

The chain joins TRBV12-3 or TRBV12-4 to TRBJ2-1; D not resolved. This CDR3 is 12 amino acids long. V dropped 5 bases and J dropped 5 bases, with 7 bases sitting between them. Written as DNA, the CDR3 is TGTGCCAGCAGTATCTTACACAATGAGCAGTTCTTC. Protein product: CASSILHNEQFF.

There are many counts of this clonotype. The chain employs TRBV7-3 and TRBJ2-1; D uncertain. CDR1 is SGHTA and CDR2 is FQGTGA in the germline V gene. V was clipped by 2 bases and J by 4 bases, with 9 bases between them. CDR3 size: 14 residues. CDR3 nucleotides: TGTGCCAGCAGCTTATTGGCCGGATACAATGAGCAGTTCTTC. As protein: CASSLLAGYNEQFF.

On this clonotype: A much larger clone lies a single base off, so this may be a read error. The chain is built from TRBV19 and TRBJ2-1; TRBD2 aligns across 8 bases. With 6 bases clipped from V and 11 bases from J, the junction kept 21 bases outside the gene matches. CDR3 length equals 17 residues. Germline V lookup: CDR1 LNHDA, CDR2 SQIVND (reference sequence). In DNA form, the CDR3 reads TGTGCCAGTAGGCCCCCCAAAAGCGGGAGCTCCTACGATAAGCAGTTCTTC. Its protein is CASRPPKSGSSYDKQFF.

Ten or more counts support this clonotype. CDR3 sequence reads: CASGFRDTSTDTQYF. CDR3 nucleotide sequence: TGCGCCAGCGGTTTCCGGGACACTAGCACAGATACGCAGTATTTT. V and J are TRBV4-1 and TRBJ2-3, with D tentatively TRBD1 (6 bases). Germline CDR1 and CDR2: MGHRA and YSYEKL. CDR3 size: 15 residues. The germline V and J ends were trimmed by 8 bases and 0 bases, with 15 bases remaining between them.

This clonotype was counted at least ten times. The V and J genes are TRBV7-9 and TRBJ2-6; 7 bases align to TRBD1. The junction had 9 bases not matched to a gene; V was cut back by 4 bases and J by 3 bases. CDR3 length: 17 amino acids. The V gene's germline CDR1 is SEHNR and CDR2 FQNEAQ (reference sequence). CDR3 in amino acids: CASSSQTGAFGANVLTF. The CDR3 DNA reads TGTGCCAGCAGCTCTCAAACAGGGGCTTTTGGGGCCAACGTCCTGACTTTC. The full variable domain, in which reference TRBV7-9 and TRBJ2-6 provide the parts outside the CDR3, is DTGVSQNPRHKITKRGQNVTFRCDPISEHNRLYWYRQTLGQGPEFLTYFQNEAQLEKSRLLSDRFSAERPKGSFSTLEIQRTEQGDSAMYLCASSSQTGAFGANVLTFGAGSRLTVL.

This clonotype was observed a few times. The CDR3 protein is CASSPKTSGRFNEQFF. Here the CDR3 DNA reads TGTGCCAGCAGTCCCAAGACTAGCGGGAGATTCAATGAGCAGTTCTTC. The chain joins TRBV27 to TRBJ2-1; 12 positions match TRBD2. The CDR3 spans 16 residues. The ends lost 5 bases at V and 6 bases at J; junction bases unmatched: 8. CDR1 is MNHEY, CDR2 SMNVEV, per germline (reference sequence).

Many counts were recorded for this clonotype. This chain uses TRBV29-1 with TRBJ1-1; D not certain. Trimming shortened V by 5 bases and J by 9 bases, and 13 bases separated the two germline ends. This CDR3 has 11 residues. Germline CDR1 and CDR2: SQVTM and ANQGSEA. In nucleotides, the CDR3 is TGCAGCGTTCCTCGGGCTACGAAAGCTTTCTTT. Encoded protein: CSVPRATKAFF.

This clonotype was counted between two and nine times. A single base separates this from a much larger clone, so it may be a read error. The rearrangement uses TRBV6-5 and TRBJ1-5; D gene unclear. The CDR3 has 13 amino acids. CDR1 is MNHEY, CDR2 SVGAGI, per germline. CDR3 in DNA: TGTGCCAGCAGCACCATGGCTGATCAGCCCCAGCGTTTT. This translates into CASSTMADQPQRF.

This clonotype was observed many times. The CDR3 DNA sequence: TGCAGTGCTAGAGATCAGGCAGGGGGATACGAGCAGTACTTC. This translates into CSARDQAGGYEQYF. The chain employs TRBV20-1 and TRBJ2-7, with 7 bases aligning to TRBD1. Losses at the gene ends were 0 bases for V and 4 bases for J; bases not matched to a gene: 6. Germline V gives CDR1 DFQATT, CDR2 SNEGSKA (reference sequence). CDR3 length equals 14 residues.

This clonotype came up many times. The chain combines TRBV6-1 with TRBJ1-5, with D unresolved. The length of the CDR3 is 13 residues. V lost 3 bases and J 5 bases, leaving 8 bases between the germline ends. Germline lookup yields CDR1 MNHNS and CDR2 SASEGT. The CDR3 protein is CASSERLYQPQHF. In DNA form, the CDR3 reads TGTGCCAGCAGTGAGAGGCTTTATCAGCCCCAGCATTTT.

In this sample, this clonotype turned up many times. The CDR3: CASSSGQGSHEQYF. The CDR3 DNA reads TGTGCCAGCAGCTCGGGACAGGGGAGCCACGAGCAGTACTTC. The genes are TRBV13 and TRBJ2-7; 10 nucleotides agree with TRBD1. The J segment lost 5 bases and the V segment lost 4 bases, leaving 5 bases of the junction unmatched. CDR3 length: 14 residues. The germline CDR1 and CDR2 sequences are PRHDT and FYEKMQ (reference sequence).

Remarks on this clonotype: A read error is possible here, since a much larger clone lies one base away. The chain joins TRBV11-2 to TRBJ2-1; 8 bases map to TRBD2. CDR3 size: 17 residues. CDR1 is SGHAT, CDR2 FQNNGV, per germline. The CDR3 DNA follows: TGTGCCAGCGGCTTAGCCCCAGGGGTTACTAGCGGCAATGAGCAGTTCTTC. Amino acids: CASGLAPGVTSGNEQFF. The full variable domain, with the rest looked up from reference TRBV11-2 and TRBJ2-1, is EAGVAQSPRYKIIEKRQSVAFWCNPISGHATLYWYQQILGQGPKLLIQFQNNGVVDDSQLPKDRFSAERLKGVDSTLKIQPAKLEDSAVYLCASGLAPGVTSGNEQFFGPGTRLTVL.

As for this clonotype: The junction differs from germline at one of its ends, possibly a read error. This sequence joins TRBV10-2 and TRBJ1-1; no clear D gene. The CDR3 is 11 amino acids. Germline V gene data show CDR1 as WSHSY and CDR2 as SAAADI. CDR3 DNA: TGCGCCAGCACTTGGCAGAATGAAGCTCTCTTC. Amino acids: CASTWQNEALF.

This clonotype has at least ten counts. V is TRBV11-2 and J is TRBJ2-1; maybe TRBD2 (6 bases). Deletions cut 4 bases from V and 10 bases from J, with 8 bases between. From germline, CDR1 is SGHAT and CDR2 FQNNGV. CDR3 length: 11 residues. CDR3: CASSSSGEQFF. DNA for the CDR3: TGTGCCAGCAGCTCAAGCGGGGAGCAGTTCTTC.

The chain has TRBV5-1 and TRBJ2-7; 9 bases are a match to TRBD1. This CDR3 has 14 residues. V lost 6 bases and J lost 5; bases outside the gene matches: 9. Germline values: CDR1 SGHRS, CDR2 YFSETQ. The CDR3 loop reads CASNRGQGDDEQYF. The CDR3 nucleotides read TGCGCCAGCAACAGGGGACAGGGCGATGACGAGCAGTACTTC. The variable domain in full, completed from reference TRBV5-1 and TRBJ2-7, reads KAGVTQTPRYLIKTRGQQVTLSCSPISGHRSVSWYQQTPGQGLQFLFEYFSETQRNKGNFPGRFSGRQFSNSRSEMNVSTLELGDSALYLCASNRGQGDDEQYFGPGTRLTVT.

This clonotype has a count of ten or more. The chain is built from TRBV11-2 and TRBJ2-7; either TRBD1 or TRBD2 may fit D (5 bases each). From germline, CDR1 is SGHAT and CDR2 FQNNGV. The germline V and J ends were trimmed by 3 bases and 2 bases, with 8 bases remaining between them. The CDR3 sequence is 13 residues long. CDR3 sequence: CASSFGAAYEQYF. CDR3 bases: TGTGCCAGCAGCTTCGGGGCGGCCTACGAGCAGTACTTC. The whole variable domain, filled in from reference TRBV11-2 and TRBJ2-7, reads EAGVAQSPRYKIIEKRQSVAFWCNPISGHATLYWYQQILGQGPKLLIQFQNNGVVDDSQLPKDRFSAERLKGVDSTLKIQPAKLEDSAVYLCASSFGAAYEQYFGPGTRLTVT.

This clonotype has a handful of counts. The chain has TRBV12-3 or TRBV12-4 and TRBJ1-6; D is unclear. The CDR3 loop spans 15 amino acids. V was pared by 6 bases and J by 0 bases, with 9 bases between. This CDR3 reads CASSPGPSYNSPLHF. The CDR3 region has the DNA TGTGCCAGCAGCCCAGGCCCCTCCTATAATTCACCCCTCCACTTT.

The table lists this clonotype with many counts. The chain combines TRBV11-2 with TRBJ2-1; TRBD2 is a possible D gene (6 bases). The V and J ends lost 2 bases and 4 bases respectively, with 12 bases between them. CDR3 length: 15 residues. Looked up from germline, CDR1 is SGHAT and CDR2 is FQNNGV. The CDR3 sequence is CASSLILARYNEQFF. The CDR3 nucleotides are TGTGCCAGCAGCTTAATACTAGCACGTTACAATGAGCAGTTCTTC.

Points on this clonotype: A much larger clone differs by one base, so this may be a read error. The CDR3 ends on some other residue instead of the conserved phenylalanine or tryptophan, so this is likely a read error. The chain's CDR3 is CASSQAEAYEQYL. The CDR3 bases are TGCGCCAGCAGCCAAGCGGAAGCCTACGAGCAGTACCTC. V gene TRBV4-1 combines with J gene TRBJ2-7, with no clear D. Trimming removed 1 base from V and 2 bases from J, with 6 bases in between. The germline gives CDR1 MGHRA, CDR2 YSYEKL. The CDR3 spans 13 residues.

About this clonotype: This may arise from a read error, as a much more abundant clone is one base away. The V call is TRBV6-5, the J call TRBJ2-7; 11 bases match TRBD2. This CDR3 spans 16 amino acids. The germline gives CDR1 MNHEY, CDR2 SVGAGI. V was pared by 5 bases and J by 2 bases, with 8 bases of the junction left unmatched. DNA for the CDR3: TGTGCCAGCAGTGTTAGCGGGAGGGCGGGGGCCTACGAGCAGTACTTC. This gives the protein CASSVSGRAGAYEQYF.

This clonotype was observed once. This sequence may be a read error, since a much larger clone differs from it by one base. The chain carries TRBV14 and TRBJ2-7; the match to TRBD2 covers 7 bases. The V segment lost 0 bases and the J segment 2 bases; nucleotides outside the gene matches: 4. This CDR3 has 15 amino acids. The germline gives CDR1 SGHDN, CDR2 FVKESK. The CDR3: CASSQELAWPYEQYF. The CDR3 DNA reads as TGTGCCAGCAGCCAAGAACTAGCGTGGCCCTACGAGCAGTACTTC.

This clonotype was counted many times. The CDR3 region is CASSQDRAAHYNSPLHF. The CDR3 DNA follows: TGCGCCAGCAGCCAAGATCGGGCAGCCCACTATAATTCACCCCTCCACTTT. The V call is TRBV4-3, the J call TRBJ1-6; no definite D call. The germline V and J ends were trimmed by 0 bases and 3 bases, with 12 bases remaining between them. The CDR3 spans 17 residues. The germline V gene encodes CDR1 LGHNA and CDR2 YSLEER.

The rearrangement links TRBV2 to TRBJ1-1; D is unresolved. Deletions cut 6 bases from V and 4 bases from J, with 9 bases between. CDR1 and CDR2 (germline): SNHLY, FYNNEI. The CDR3 loop spans 12 amino acids. The CDR3 sequence: CASRVPITEAFF. DNA of the CDR3: TGTGCCAGCAGGGTCCCGATCACTGAAGCTTTCTTT.